This TCR beta chain came from a study of T cell clonotyping in hematopoietic cell transplantation. Points on this clone: Antigen specificity is unknown.

General study findings and limits: At the given depth, recipient repertoires were over 95% de novo clonotypes. Broader posttransplant TCR repertoire diversity was predicted by graft donor and pretransplant recipient Inverse Simpson Index values. After transplant, recipient diversity fell while pathologically expanded clonotypes grew through day 180.

Sequencing used immunoSEQ multiplex PCR; TCRdb keeps in-frame clones, though not all of them. Of about 5,000 clones listed, around 95% are singletons. This CDR3 comprises 13 residues. V shed 4 bases and J shed 8 bases, with 17 bases lying between them. Germline loops: CDR1 GTSNPN, CDR2 SVGIG (reference sequence). Samples: about 28 days before transplant, then days 30, 100 and 180 after. The rearrangement links TRBV30 to TRBJ1-1; weak D call: TRBD1 (5 bases). This receptor was identified in a male patient between 60 and 69 years old who had an allogeneic stem cell transplant from a related donor, so the T cells may come from the graft donor. Some clones in this sample may be carry-over from other donors' samples. Here the sequenced sample was PBMCs, taken 180 days after allogeneic stem cell transplant. This CDR3 is CAWIPGLHSEAFF. The DNA of the CDR3 is TGTGCCTGGATCCCGGGACTCCACTCCGAAGCTTTCTTT.